Listed below are T cell receptor beta chains from one sample, sequenced in a study of metastatic and nonmetastatic thyroid tumors. TCRdb reanalyzed the PCR reads with MiXCR. The sample holds around 34,000 clones; 20% to 25% are singletons and the top ten take roughly 3%. Material: tumor tissue. The receptors originated from a male donor with papillary thyroid cancer or a benign thyroid nodule (not recorded which). Some clones in this sample may be carry-over from other donors' samples. The CDR3 runs from the conserved cysteine through the conserved F or W. The order of the fields is V gene, D gene, J gene, clone size, CDR3 DNA, CDR3 protein. The D gene is left open where the match is weak. Expanded clones are given a class, and other clones once, few, many or no size at all.

>TRBV5-1|NA|TRBJ2-1|many
TGCGCCAGCAGCTTAATCAGCTCCTACAATGAGCAGTTCTTC
CASSLISSYNEQFF
>TRBV9|TRBD1|TRBJ2-5|many
TGTGCCAGCAGCGTTACAGGGGAAGAGACCCAGTACTTC
CASSVTGEETQYF
>TRBV11-2|NA|TRBJ2-2|many
TGTGCCAGCAGCTTTCAGTCGACCGGGGAGCTGTTTTTT
CASSFQSTGELFF
>TRBV28|NA|TRBJ2-1|many
TGTGCCAGCAGTTTCATCGGCCTACACTACAATGAGCAGTTCTTC
CASSFIGLHYNEQFF
>TRBV14|NA|TRBJ2-1|many
TGTGCCAGCAGCCAAGACTGGCGACTGGGTCCCGTCTTC
CASSQDWRLGPVF
>TRBV20-1|TRBD2|TRBJ2-1|many
TGCAGTGCTCCTCGGACTAGCGGGAGGGAGGATGAGCAGTTCTTC
CSAPRTSGREDEQFF
>TRBV4-2|NA|TRBJ2-5|many
TGTGCCAGCAGCCAAAGTAGTAGAGCGCTTGAAGGGACCCAGTACTTC
CASSQSSRALEGTQYF
>TRBV12-3/TRBV12-4|NA|TRBJ1-3|many
TGTGCCAGCAGGGAACAGGGTTTGAACACCATATATTTT
CASREQGLNTIYF
>TRBV12-3/TRBV12-4|NA|TRBJ2-6|many
TGTGCCAGCAGTTTAGCGAGATCGGGGGCCAACGTCCTGACTTTC
CASSLARSGANVLTF
>TRBV6-6|NA|TRBJ2-2|NA
TGTGCCAGCAGTTACTGGGGAGTTAATACCGGGGAGCTGTTTTTT
CASSYWGVNTGELFF
>TRBV4-3|TRBD2|TRBJ2-7|NA
TGCGCCAGCAGCCCGACTAGCGTGACCTACGAGCAGTACTTC
CASSPTSVTYEQYF
>TRBV19|NA|TRBJ2-7|few
TGTGCCAGTAGTATAGAGGACAGTGGGCGGGGCGAGCCGTACTTC
CASSIEDSGRGEPYF
>TRBV6-1|TRBD1|TRBJ2-7|NA
TGTGCCAGCCGGACCCAACAGGGGCCCAACCGCTACGAGCAGTACTTC
CASRTQQGPNRYEQYF
>TRBV28|NA|TRBJ1-5|NA
TGTGCCAGCAGTTTAGCAGGGGCTTTTAATCAGCCCCAGCATTTT
CASSLAGAFNQPQHF
>TRBV19|NA|TRBJ2-1|many
TGTGCCAGTAGTATATTGGGAGTTGAGCAGTTCTTC
CASSILGVEQFF
>TRBV27|NA|TRBJ2-1|few
TGTGCCAGCAGTTGGGGACCTTCTTGGGATGAGCAGTTCTTC
CASSWGPSWDEQFF